What follows are 20 T cell receptor beta chains derived from one specimen sequenced in a study of shared clonotypes between healthy human individuals. Sequenced by immunoSEQ multiplex PCR; TCRdb stores in-frame clones only, minus some. The sample carries fewer than 200,000 clones, around 63% recorded once. The sample consisted of memory CD4+ T cells sorted from blood. Subset: CD45RA-negative fraction. Receptors were obtained from a man under 40 in good health.

The genes are TRBV28 and TRBJ1-3; unclear D gene. The CDR3 consists of 17 residues. The germline V gene has CDR1 MDHEN and CDR2 SYDVKM. The V end was cut by 4 bases, the J end by 0 bases, with 16 bases between. The CDR3 region is CASSSLQGGYSGNTIYF. Here the CDR3 DNA reads TGTGCCAGCAGTTCCCTACAAGGAGGGTACTCTGGAAACACCATATATTTT.

The chain couples TRBV7-2 to TRBJ1-5; TRBD1 matches 8 bases. V lost 4 bases, J lost 7 bases, and 6 bases stayed unmatched. The CDR3 is 14 amino acids. The germline V gene encodes CDR1 SGHTA and CDR2 FQGNSA. DNA for the CDR3: TGTGCCAGCAGCTCGGGACAGGATGAGCAGCCCCAGCATTTT. Translating it yields CASSSGQDEQPQHF.

The chain has TRBV11-1 and TRBJ1-3; the match to TRBD1 covers 7 bases. The CDR3 sequence is 16 residues long. Germline assignment: CDR1 SGHAT and CDR2 FQDESV (reference sequence). V lost 3 bases and J lost 0; bases outside the gene matches: 5. The CDR3: CASSLGQTSSGNTIYF. The CDR3 bases are TGTGCCAGCAGCTTGGGACAGACGAGCTCTGGAAACACCATATATTTT. The full variable domain, its missing parts supplied by reference TRBV11-1 and TRBJ1-3, is EAEVAQSPRYKITEKSQAVAFWCDPISGHATLYWYRQILGQGPELLVQFQDESVVDDSQLPKDRFSAERLKGVDSTLKIQPAELGDSAMYLCASSLGQTSSGNTIYFGEGSWLTVV.

The J gene is TRBJ1-5, the V gene TRBV19, with no clear D. Trimming cost V 8 bases and J 4 bases, with 15 bases left between them. Germline values: CDR1 LNHDA, CDR2 SQIVND (reference sequence). The CDR3 spans 14 residues. CDR3 residues: CASGLIYGNQPQHF. The CDR3 DNA is TGTGCCAGTGGGTTAATTTACGGAAATCAGCCCCAGCATTTT.

The chain is built from TRBV11-3 and TRBJ2-1, with D unclear. V was pared by 0 bases and J by 2 bases, with 11 bases between. CDR1 is SGHNT, CDR2 YENEEA, per germline. The CDR3 is made up of 16 amino acids. The CDR3 here is CASSLDSNPTYNEQFF. CDR3 nucleotides: TGTGCCAGCAGCTTAGATTCAAACCCCACCTACAATGAGCAGTTCTTC. Based on the CDR3 plus reference TRBV11-3 and TRBJ2-1, the full variable domain is EAGVVQSPRYKIIEKKQPVAFWCNPISGHNTLYWYLQNLGQGPELLIRYENEEAVDDSQLPKDRFSAERLKGVDSTLKIQPAELGDSAVYLCASSLDSNPTYNEQFFGPGTRLTVL.

The chain couples TRBV5-4 to TRBJ2-5; 7 bases align to TRBD1. The CDR3 runs 16 residues. The germline V gene encodes CDR1 SGHNT and CDR2 YYREEE (reference sequence). With V trimmed by 2 bases and J by 5 bases, 12 bases remained unmatched. The CDR3 spells CASSFFGRGKEETQYF. The CDR3 coding sequence is TGTGCCAGCAGCTTCTTTGGCAGGGGGAAAGAGGAGACCCAGTACTTC.

This clone was picked up a small number of times. This rearrangement joins TRBV7-9 to TRBJ2-4, with 8 bases fitting TRBD1. There are 13 residues in the CDR3. J gave up 6 bases and V 7 bases, and 5 bases lay outside the gene matches. Germline V gene sequence: CDR1 SEHNR, CDR2 FQNEAQ (reference sequence). The DNA of the CDR3 is TGTGCCAGCAATACAGGGGGACGAAACATTCAGTACTTC. It codes for CASNTGGRNIQYF.

This clone was recorded a few times. The chain couples TRBV2 to TRBJ2-3, with D possibly being TRBD2 (5 bases). The CDR3 totals 16 residues. V was shortened by 5 bases and J by 0 bases, with 15 bases between the two germline ends. Germline V gene sequence: CDR1 SNHLY, CDR2 FYNNEI. For the CDR3, the DNA is TGTGCCAGCAGTCCCGCGGAGGCATTCAGCACAGATACGCAGTATTTT. Translated, it gives CASSPAEAFSTDTQYF.

V usage is TRBV5-4 and J usage is TRBJ2-5, with TRBD2 matching over 7 bases. The ends lost 0 bases at V and 4 bases at J; junction bases unmatched: 12. Germline V CDR1 and CDR2: SGHNT, YYREEE (reference sequence). This CDR3 region has 17 residues. The CDR3 sequence is CASSLAGGSAGRETQYF. The CDR3 region has the DNA TGTGCCAGCAGCTTGGCGGGAGGCTCCGCTGGTCGAGAGACCCAGTACTTC.

CDR3 in amino acids: CASSRLAGTYNEQFF. The CDR3 coding sequence is TGCGCCAGCAGCCGACTAGCGGGTACCTACAATGAGCAGTTCTTC. V and J are TRBV5-1 and TRBJ2-1; TRBD2 agrees at 10 bases. The germline CDR1 and CDR2 sequences are SGHRS and YFSETQ. This CDR3 contains 15 residues. V was clipped by 4 bases and J by 2 bases; unmatched bases: 3.

The sample holds a few counts of this clone. The chain has TRBV5-1 and TRBJ1-5; tentative D call: TRBD1 (6 bases). This CDR3 has 13 amino acids. Germline V gives CDR1 SGHRS, CDR2 YFSETQ. Trimming took 5 bases from V and 7 from J, leaving 13 bases between them. CDR3 DNA sequence: TGCGCCAGCAGTTACAGGGTGGGACAGCCCCAGCATTTT. Translation: CASSYRVGQPQHF.

The rearrangement links TRBV11-2 to TRBJ1-4; no clear D gene. Per germline, CDR1 SGHAT and CDR2 FQNNGV. The CDR3 is 13 residues long. V lost 5 bases, J lost 4 bases, and 8 bases lay in between. CDR3 in DNA: TGTGCCAGCAGCCTACGGTTTAATGAAAAACTGTTTTTT. Its translation is CASSLRFNEKLFF.

V and J are TRBV14 and TRBJ2-7; 7 bases line up with TRBD2. With V trimmed by 3 bases and J by 3 bases, 17 bases remained unmatched. The germline V gene has CDR1 SGHDN and CDR2 FVKESK. The CDR3 is 18 residues long. This chain's CDR3 is CASSHDGVGLGGNYEQYF. The CDR3 DNA sequence: TGTGCCAGCAGCCACGACGGGGTAGGACTAGGAGGAAACTACGAGCAGTACTTC.

J is TRBJ2-3 and V is TRBV5-1; no clear D gene. The CDR3 consists of 13 residues. Trimming shortened V by 4 bases and J by 4 bases, and 10 bases separated the two germline ends. Germline CDR1 and CDR2: SGHRS and YFSETQ. The CDR3 here is CASSPSVADTQYF. The CDR3 nucleotides are TGCGCCAGCAGCCCTTCAGTTGCAGATACGCAGTATTTT.

The chain couples TRBV5-1 to TRBJ2-1; TRBD2 matches 10 bases. The CDR3 covers 17 residues. Germline assignment: CDR1 SGHRS and CDR2 YFSETQ. V shed 0 bases and J 7 bases; nucleotides not matched to a gene: 10. The CDR3 spells CASSLVPLLAGVNEQFF. The CDR3 DNA sequence: TGCGCCAGCAGCTTGGTTCCCCTCCTAGCGGGAGTAAATGAGCAGTTCTTC.

The CDR3 nucleotides are TGCGCCAGCAGCCACCCAAGGGGACAGCCAACTAATGAAAAACTGTTTTTT. It translates to CASSHPRGQPTNEKLFF. This sequence joins TRBV4-1 and TRBJ1-4, with TRBD1 identical over 7 bases. The CDR3 has 17 residues. Germline assignment: CDR1 MGHRA and CDR2 YSYEKL. The J segment lost 0 bases and the V segment lost 3 bases, leaving 7 bases of the junction unmatched.

The chain has TRBV5-1 and TRBJ2-7; possibly TRBD1 for D (5 bases). V lost 2 bases, J lost 0 bases, and 12 bases lay in between. Germline V lookup: CDR1 SGHRS, CDR2 YFSETQ. CDR3 size: 15 residues. The CDR3, as DNA: TGCGCCAGCAGCTTATTAGGGGCAACCTCCTACGAGCAGTACTTC. Translating gives CASSLLGATSYEQYF.

The chain joins TRBV7-7 to TRBJ2-1; 11 nucleotides line up with TRBD2. Germline V CDR1 and CDR2: SSHAT, FNYEAQ (reference sequence). CDR3 length equals 14 residues. J lost 6 bases, V lost 5 bases, and 3 bases had no gene match. CDR3 region: CASSSTSGSNEQFF. Written as DNA, the CDR3 is TGTGCCAGCAGCAGCACTAGCGGGAGCAATGAGCAGTTCTTC.

In its sample, this clone was seen once. The chain joins TRBV19 to TRBJ2-7; weak D call: TRBD2 (5 bases). The CDR3 covers 13 residues. In germline, CDR1 is LNHDA, CDR2 SQIVND (reference sequence). Trimming removed 5 bases at V and 5 bases at J, with 13 bases between. CDR3 coding DNA: TGTGCCAGTAGTTCCAGCGGAACTAACGAGCAGTACTTC. Translated: CASSSSGTNEQYF. The full variable domain, with the rest looked up from reference TRBV19 and TRBJ2-7, is DGGITQSPKYLFRKEGQNVTLSCEQNLNHDAMYWYRQDPGQGLRLIYYSQIVNDFQKGDIAEGYSVSREKKESFPLTVTSAQKNPTAFYLCASSSSGTNEQYFGPGTRLTVT.

This chain uses TRBV10-3 with TRBJ2-1; 12 nucleotides line up with TRBD2. Germline CDR1 ENHRY, CDR2 SYGVKD. The CDR3 has 16 residues. Unmatched junction bases numbered 10, after V lost 5 bases and J lost 8 bases. CDR3 region: CAISSQTSGSADEQFF. Written as DNA, the CDR3 is TGTGCCATCAGTAGCCAGACTAGCGGGAGTGCGGATGAGCAGTTCTTC.